The 19 T cell receptor beta chains presented below share a single source sample, sequenced in a study of OX40 agonist ivuxolimab in advanced cancers. The repertoire was sequenced with immunoSEQ multiplex PCR; TCRdb's copy has only in-frame clones and lacks some. The top ten clones hold 15% to 19% of a sample with tens of thousands of clones, around 94% of them seen once. The input for sequencing was CD4+ or CD8+ T cells sorted from blood, taken in a trial of the OX40 agonist ivuxolimab. All receptors derive from an adult with an advanced solid tumor such as melanoma, head and neck, liver or kidney cancer.

V is TRBV9 and J is TRBJ2-3, with TRBD2 as a possible D gene (5 bases). The germline V gene encodes CDR1 SGDLS and CDR2 YYNGEE. V was cut by 4 bases and J by 7 bases, with 19 bases left in between. This CDR3 has 15 amino acids. CDR3 coding DNA: TGTGCCAGCAGCCCGGAGGTAGTGAGCGCCTATACGCAGTATTTT. It codes for CASSPEVVSAYTQYF.

J is TRBJ2-1 and V is TRBV27, with 7 bases fitting TRBD2. The J segment lost 3 bases and the V segment lost 4 bases, leaving 6 bases of the junction unmatched. Per the germline V gene, CDR1 is MNHEY and CDR2 is SMNVEV (reference sequence). CDR3 size: 15 residues. CDR3 amino acids: CASSYQRGGYNEQFF. The CDR3 DNA reads TGTGCCAGCAGTTACCAGCGGGGCGGCTACAATGAGCAGTTCTTC.

The rearrangement uses TRBV5-6 and TRBJ1-2; tentative D call: TRBD1 (5 bases). Trimming pared 4 bases from V and 7 bases from J, leaving 20 bases between. CDR1 is SGHDT, CDR2 YYEEEE, per germline. This CDR3 is 15 amino acids long. CDR3 residues: CASSGQGTGSFGYTF. As DNA, the CDR3 is TGTGCCAGCAGCGGGCAAGGGACGGGTAGTTTTGGCTACACCTTC.

The CDR3 reads CASSTSGSYNEQFF. CDR3 DNA: TGTGCCAGCAGCACTAGCGGCTCCTACAATGAGCAGTTCTTC. The rearrangement joins TRBV25-1 to TRBJ2-1, with 8 bases matching TRBD2. The V gene's germline CDR1 is MGHDK and CDR2 SYGVNS. Trimming took 6 bases from V and 0 from J; bases not matched to a gene: 1. The CDR3 length is 14 residues.

This clone appeared once. The chain carries TRBV7-3 and TRBJ2-3, with 7 bases that match TRBD1. The V gene end was trimmed by 5 bases and the J gene end by 1 base; junction bases not matched to a gene: 9. Germline values: CDR1 SGHTA, CDR2 FQGTGA. This CDR3 has 16 residues. The CDR3 coding sequence is TGTGCCAGCAGCGTGACAGGGTTTCTTGGCACAGATACGCAGTATTTT. This gives the protein CASSVTGFLGTDTQYF.

The chain combines TRBV6-5 with TRBJ2-2; the D gene could be TRBD1 or TRBD2 (6 bases each). CDR3 length: 15 residues. The germline V gene has CDR1 MNHEY and CDR2 SVGAGI. Deletions cut 5 bases from V and 5 bases from J, with 15 bases between. This CDR3 is CASSPYRRGTGELFF. CDR3 DNA: TGTGCCAGCAGTCCTTACAGGAGGGGGACCGGGGAGCTGTTTTTT.

V gene TRBV10-1 combines with J gene TRBJ2-7; possibly TRBD2 for D (6 bases). Trimming took 8 bases from V and 4 from J, leaving 36 bases between them. The CDR3 has 20 amino acids. Germline V gene sequence: CDR1 WNHNN, CDR2 SYGVQD (reference sequence). The CDR3 region has the DNA TGCGCCAGCTCCTGTGACCTGTTTCAAGATTTCGGTGGAGGGGAATACGAGCAGTACTTC. Its protein is CASSCDLFQDFGGGEYEQYF.

The J gene is TRBJ1-4, the V gene TRBV7-9; D unclear. The V and J ends lost 1 base and 8 bases respectively, with 14 bases between them. CDR1 is SEHNR, CDR2 FQNEAQ, per germline (reference sequence). The CDR3 loop spans 15 amino acids. CDR3 protein: CASSLVGVPREKLFF. CDR3 bases: TGTGCCAGCAGCTTAGTCGGGGTCCCTAGGGAAAAACTGTTTTTT.

The J gene is TRBJ1-2, the V gene TRBV6-5, with a weak D call TRBD1 (5 bases). CDR1 is MNHEY and CDR2 is SVGAGI in the germline V gene. CDR3 length: 14 amino acids. Trimming shortened V by 6 bases and J by 5 bases, and 16 bases separated the two germline ends. The CDR3 is CASSSGTFVYGYTF. The CDR3 DNA reads TGTGCCAGCAGCTCCGGGACTTTTGTTTATGGCTACACCTTC.

This chain joins TRBV9 and TRBJ2-1; 12 bases line up with TRBD1. The germline gives CDR1 SGDLS, CDR2 YYNGEE. V lost 4 bases to trimming and J lost 13 bases; unmatched junction nucleotides: 6. CDR3 size: 13 residues. CDR3 sequence reads: CASSTGTGGPQFF. The CDR3 coding sequence is TGTGCCAGCAGCACCGGGACAGGGGGCCCCCAGTTCTTC.

This chain joins TRBV19 and TRBJ1-1; possible D gene TRBD1, 5 bases. Trimming removed 7 bases at V and 1 base at J, with 16 bases between. Germline V lookup: CDR1 LNHDA, CDR2 SQIVND (reference sequence). CDR3 length equals 15 residues. The CDR3 loop reads CASTHWGTPNTEAFF. The CDR3 DNA follows: TGTGCCAGTACACACTGGGGCACCCCGAACACTGAAGCTTTCTTT. Based on the CDR3 plus reference TRBV19 and TRBJ1-1, the full variable domain is DGGITQSPKYLFRKEGQNVTLSCEQNLNHDAMYWYRQDPGQGLRLIYYSQIVNDFQKGDIAEGYSVSREKKESFPLTVTSAQKNPTAFYLCASTHWGTPNTEAFFGQGTRLTVV.

This clone has only one observation. The genes are TRBV7-9 and TRBJ2-2; unclear D gene. In germline, CDR1 is SEHNR, CDR2 FQNEAQ (reference sequence). Trimming pared 2 bases from V and 5 bases from J, leaving 0 bases between. The CDR3 has 11 amino acids. The CDR3 loop reads CASSLTGELFF. The CDR3 DNA reads as TGTGCCAGCAGCTTAACCGGGGAGCTGTTTTTT.

J is TRBJ2-7 and V is TRBV27, with D unclear. Between the trimmed V and J ends, which lost 3 bases and 3 bases, there was a span of 9 bases. The germline V gene encodes CDR1 MNHEY and CDR2 SMNVEV (reference sequence). The CDR3 is 13 residues long. Here the CDR3 DNA reads TGTGCCAGCAGTTTTAGGGCAGACTACGAGCAGTACTTC. It is translated as CASSFRADYEQYF.

This sequence joins TRBV11-2 and TRBJ2-2; D is ambiguous. Per the germline V gene, CDR1 is SGHAT and CDR2 is FQNNGV. The length of the CDR3 is 11 residues. The V gene lost 5 bases and the J gene lost 8 bases, with 6 bases spanning the gap. The CDR3 protein is CASSQRGELFF. The DNA of the CDR3 is TGTGCCAGCAGCCAAAGGGGGGAGCTGTTTTTT.

The V call is TRBV4-3, the J call TRBJ1-1; D gene ambiguous. Germline values: CDR1 LGHNA, CDR2 YSLEER. This CDR3 region has 14 residues. The V end was cut by 0 bases, the J end by 4 bases, with 9 bases between. The CDR3 loop is CASSQEESSTEAFF. CDR3 nucleotide sequence: TGCGCCAGCAGCCAAGAAGAGAGCTCCACTGAAGCTTTCTTT.

CDR3 DNA: TGTGCCAGCAGCTACGACAGGGGGATAACAGATACGCAGTATTTT. It translates to CASSYDRGITDTQYF. The chain uses TRBV2 and TRBJ2-3; TRBD1 aligns across 9 bases. Germline V gene lookup returns CDR1 SNHLY and CDR2 FYNNEI. CDR3 size: 15 residues. V dropped 6 bases and J dropped 3; count of bases not matched to a gene: 7.

The J gene is TRBJ2-7, the V gene TRBV29-1; no definite D call. Germline-derived CDR1 and CDR2 are SQVTM and ANQGSEA. CDR3 size: 11 residues. V was cut by 2 bases and J by 1 base, with 3 bases left in between. The CDR3 nucleotides read TGCAGCGTTGAAAAGTCCTACGAGCAGTACTTC. Translation gives CSVEKSYEQYF.

This chain joins TRBV6-5 and TRBJ2-7, with D perhaps TRBD1 or TRBD2 (5 bases each). Trimming shortened V by 6 bases and J by 6 bases, and 15 bases separated the two germline ends. Per the germline V gene, CDR1 is MNHEY and CDR2 is SVGAGI. The CDR3 totals 13 residues. CDR3 region: CASSTGTSGEQYF. The CDR3 DNA is TGTGCCAGCAGCACCGGGACCTCCGGCGAGCAGTACTTC.

This sequence joins TRBV19 and TRBJ2-1; no clear D gene. The CDR3 totals 12 residues. Trimming shortened V by 3 bases and J by 9 bases, and 9 bases separated the two germline ends. CDR1 LNHDA and CDR2 SQIVND come from the germline V gene (reference sequence). This CDR3 is CASSIGVSEQFF. The CDR3 DNA is TGTGCCAGTAGTATTGGGGTTTCTGAGCAGTTCTTC.